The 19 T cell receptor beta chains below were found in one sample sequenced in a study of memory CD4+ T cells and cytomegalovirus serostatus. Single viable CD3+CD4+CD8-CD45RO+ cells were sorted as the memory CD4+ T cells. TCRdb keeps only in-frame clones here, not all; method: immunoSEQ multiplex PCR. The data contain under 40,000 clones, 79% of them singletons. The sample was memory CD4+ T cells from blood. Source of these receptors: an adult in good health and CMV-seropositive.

Written as DNA, the CDR3 is TGTGCCAGCAGTGGGGACAGGGCTTCGGGCTACACCTTC. This translates into CASSGDRASGYTF. The chain uses TRBV2 and TRBJ1-2; TRBD1 matches 9 bases. CDR3 length: 13 amino acids. CDR1 is SNHLY and CDR2 is FYNNEI in the germline V gene. Losses at the gene ends were 4 bases for V and 8 bases for J; bases not matched to a gene: 5.

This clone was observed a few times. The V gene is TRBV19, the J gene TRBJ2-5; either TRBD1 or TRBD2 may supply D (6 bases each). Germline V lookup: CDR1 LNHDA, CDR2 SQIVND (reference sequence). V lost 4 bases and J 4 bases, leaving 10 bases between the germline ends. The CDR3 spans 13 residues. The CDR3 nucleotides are TGTGCCAGTAGTAGGGGGGCTCGAGAGACCCAGTACTTC. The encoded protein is CASSRGARETQYF.

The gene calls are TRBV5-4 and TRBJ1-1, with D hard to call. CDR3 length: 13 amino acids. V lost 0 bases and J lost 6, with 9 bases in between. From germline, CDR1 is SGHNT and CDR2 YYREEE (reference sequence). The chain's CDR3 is CASSLAAGPEAFF. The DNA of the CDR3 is TGTGCCAGCAGCTTGGCTGCGGGTCCTGAAGCTTTCTTT.

CDR3 protein: CASSPGREYEKLFF. Here the CDR3 DNA reads TGTGCCAGCAGCCCGGGGCGGGAGTATGAAAAACTGTTTTTT. The rearrangement uses TRBV7-9 and TRBJ1-4; D possibly corresponds to TRBD1 (5 bases). This CDR3 region has 14 residues. Germline CDR1 and CDR2: SEHNR and FQNEAQ (reference sequence). Trimming left V 5 bases short and J 6 bases short, with 13 bases between.

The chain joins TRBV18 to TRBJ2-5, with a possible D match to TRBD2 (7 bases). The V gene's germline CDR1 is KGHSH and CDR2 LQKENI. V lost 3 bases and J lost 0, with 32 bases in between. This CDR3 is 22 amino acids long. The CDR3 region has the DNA TGTGCCAGCTCACCTTCTGGGGGGGCGCGGGCGACCGAACTTCTGTACCAAGAGACCCAGTACTTC. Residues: CASSPSGGARATELLYQETQYF.

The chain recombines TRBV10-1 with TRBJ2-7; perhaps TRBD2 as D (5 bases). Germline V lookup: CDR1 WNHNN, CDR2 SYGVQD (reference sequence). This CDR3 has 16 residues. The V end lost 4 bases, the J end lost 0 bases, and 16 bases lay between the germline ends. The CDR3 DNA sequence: TGCGCCAGCAGTGCTCGGGGTAGCTGGTACTCCTACGAGCAGTACTTC. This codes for CASSARGSWYSYEQYF.

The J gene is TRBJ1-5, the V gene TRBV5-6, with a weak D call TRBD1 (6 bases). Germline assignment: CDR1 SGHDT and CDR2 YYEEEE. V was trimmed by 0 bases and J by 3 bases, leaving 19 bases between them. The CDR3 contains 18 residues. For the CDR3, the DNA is TGTGCCAGCAGCTTGGGTCCTCCGGGACACGGTACCAATCAGCCCCAGCATTTT. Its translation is CASSLGPPGHGTNQPQHF.

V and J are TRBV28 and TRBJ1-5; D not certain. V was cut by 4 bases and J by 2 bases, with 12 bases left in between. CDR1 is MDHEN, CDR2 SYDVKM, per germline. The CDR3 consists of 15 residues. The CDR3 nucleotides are TGTGCCAGCAGTTATCGGCCCGCCGGCAATCAGCCCCAGCATTTT. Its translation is CASSYRPAGNQPQHF.

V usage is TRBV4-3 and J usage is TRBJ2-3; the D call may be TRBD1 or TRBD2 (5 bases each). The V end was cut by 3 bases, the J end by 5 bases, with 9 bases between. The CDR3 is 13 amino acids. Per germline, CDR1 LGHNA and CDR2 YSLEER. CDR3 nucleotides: TGCGCCAGCAGCCAGACTACAGGAGATACGCAGTATTTT. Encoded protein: CASSQTTGDTQYF.

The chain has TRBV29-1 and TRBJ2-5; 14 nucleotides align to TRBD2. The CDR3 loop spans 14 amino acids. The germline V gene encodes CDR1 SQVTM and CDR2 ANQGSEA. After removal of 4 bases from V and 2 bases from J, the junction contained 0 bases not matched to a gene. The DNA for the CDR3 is TGCAGCGTTGGACTAGCGGGGGGGCAAGAGACCCAGTACTTC. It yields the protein CSVGLAGGQETQYF.

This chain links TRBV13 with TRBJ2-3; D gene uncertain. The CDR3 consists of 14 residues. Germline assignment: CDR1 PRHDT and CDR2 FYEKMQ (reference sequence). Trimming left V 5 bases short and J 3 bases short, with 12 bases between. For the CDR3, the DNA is TGTGCCAGCAGCAAAAACCCGGGTACAGATACGCAGTATTTT. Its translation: CASSKNPGTDTQYF.

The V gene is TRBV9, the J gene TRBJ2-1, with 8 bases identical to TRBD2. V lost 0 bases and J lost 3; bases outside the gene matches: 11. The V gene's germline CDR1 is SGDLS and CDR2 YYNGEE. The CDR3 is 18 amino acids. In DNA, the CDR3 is TGTGCCAGCAGCGTAGGGAGCGGGAGTGTTGGGTTCTACAATGAGCAGTTCTTC. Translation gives CASSVGSGSVGFYNEQFF. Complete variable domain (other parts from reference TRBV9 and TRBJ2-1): DSGVTQTPKHLITATGQRVTLRCSPRSGDLSVYWYQQSLDQGLQFLIQYYNGEERAKGNILERFSAQQFPDLHSELNLSSLELGDSALYFCASSVGSGSVGFYNEQFFGPGTRLTVL.

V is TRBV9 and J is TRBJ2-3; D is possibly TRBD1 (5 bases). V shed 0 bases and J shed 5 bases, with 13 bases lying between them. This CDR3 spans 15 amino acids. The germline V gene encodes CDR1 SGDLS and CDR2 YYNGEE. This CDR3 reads CASSVGGRVGDTQYF. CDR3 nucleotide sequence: TGTGCCAGCAGCGTAGGGGGCAGGGTGGGAGATACGCAGTATTTT.

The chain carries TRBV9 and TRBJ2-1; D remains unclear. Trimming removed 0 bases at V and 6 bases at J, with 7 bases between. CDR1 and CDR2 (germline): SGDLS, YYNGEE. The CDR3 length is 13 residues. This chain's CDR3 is CASSVELANEQFF. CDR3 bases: TGTGCCAGCAGCGTAGAACTTGCCAATGAGCAGTTCTTC.

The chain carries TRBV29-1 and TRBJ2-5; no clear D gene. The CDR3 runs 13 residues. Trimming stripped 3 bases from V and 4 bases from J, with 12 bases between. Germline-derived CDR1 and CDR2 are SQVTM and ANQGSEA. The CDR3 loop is CSVDLGIRETQYF. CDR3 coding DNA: TGCAGCGTTGATTTAGGAATCAGAGAGACCCAGTACTTC.

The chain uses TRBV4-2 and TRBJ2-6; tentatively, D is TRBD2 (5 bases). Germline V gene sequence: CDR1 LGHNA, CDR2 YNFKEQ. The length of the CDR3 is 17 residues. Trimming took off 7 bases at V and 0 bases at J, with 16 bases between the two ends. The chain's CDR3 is CASTREVRLSGANVLTF. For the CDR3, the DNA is TGTGCCAGCACCCGGGAAGTACGGCTCTCTGGGGCCAACGTCCTGACTTTC.

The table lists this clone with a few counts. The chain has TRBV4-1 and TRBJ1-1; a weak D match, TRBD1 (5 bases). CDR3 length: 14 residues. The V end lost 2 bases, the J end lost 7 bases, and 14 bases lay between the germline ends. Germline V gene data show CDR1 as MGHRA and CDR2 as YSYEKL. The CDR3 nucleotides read TGCGCCAGCAGCCAACCAGGATGGAGGGGTGAAGCTTTCTTT. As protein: CASSQPGWRGEAFF.

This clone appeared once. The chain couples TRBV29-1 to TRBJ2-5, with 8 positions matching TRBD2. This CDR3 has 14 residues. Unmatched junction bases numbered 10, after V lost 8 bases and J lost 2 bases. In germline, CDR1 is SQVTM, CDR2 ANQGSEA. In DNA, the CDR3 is TGCAGCACGACGGGGGGGAACGGTCAAGAGACCCAGTACTTC. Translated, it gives CSTTGGNGQETQYF.

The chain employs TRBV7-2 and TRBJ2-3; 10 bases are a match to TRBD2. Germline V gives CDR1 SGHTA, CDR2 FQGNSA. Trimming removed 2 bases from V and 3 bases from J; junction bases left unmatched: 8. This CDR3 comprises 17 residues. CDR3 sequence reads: CASSLRVAGGGTDTQYF. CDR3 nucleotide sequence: TGTGCCAGCAGCTTAAGAGTAGCGGGAGGTGGGACAGATACGCAGTATTTT.